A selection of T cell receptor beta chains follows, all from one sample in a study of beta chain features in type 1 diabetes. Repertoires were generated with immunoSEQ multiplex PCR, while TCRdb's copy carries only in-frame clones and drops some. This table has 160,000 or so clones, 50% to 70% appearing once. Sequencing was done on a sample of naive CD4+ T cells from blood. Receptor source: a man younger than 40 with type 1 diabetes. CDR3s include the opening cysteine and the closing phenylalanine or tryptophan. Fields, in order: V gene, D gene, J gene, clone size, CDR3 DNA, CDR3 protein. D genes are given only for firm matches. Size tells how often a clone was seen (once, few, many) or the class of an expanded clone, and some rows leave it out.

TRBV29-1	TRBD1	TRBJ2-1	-	TGCAGCGTTTCGACAGGGGGCGCTTACAATGAGCAGTTCTTC	CSVSTGGAYNEQFF
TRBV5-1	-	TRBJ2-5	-	TGCGCCAGCAGCATAGGGGAGACCCAGTACTTC	CASSIGETQYF
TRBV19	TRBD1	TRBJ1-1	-	TGTGCCAGTAGTGCACAGGGGGACACTGAAGCTTTCTTT	CASSAQGDTEAFF
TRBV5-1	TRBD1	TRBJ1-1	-	TGCGCCAGCAGCTTGCGACAGGGACGGCCCTTGAACACTGAAGCTTTCTTT	CASSLRQGRPLNTEAFF
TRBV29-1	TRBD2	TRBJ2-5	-	TGCAGCGTCCGCCCTAGCGGGGGCGGGGAGACCCAGTACTTC	CSVRPSGGGETQYF
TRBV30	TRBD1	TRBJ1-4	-	TGTGCCTGGAGTCCGGGACAGGCCTATAATGAAAAACTGTTTTTT	CAWSPGQAYNEKLFF
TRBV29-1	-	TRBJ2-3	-	TGCAGCGTCAAAAGAGGAGGGCTAAGCACAGATACGCAGTATTTT	CSVKRGGLSTDTQYF
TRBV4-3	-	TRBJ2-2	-	TGCGCCAGCAGCTACATGGTGACGACAGGGAACACCGGGGAGCTGTTTTTT	CASSYMVTTGNTGELFF
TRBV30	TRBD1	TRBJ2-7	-	TGTGCCTGGAGAATCCTTCGACAGGGGCGATCCTACGAGCAGTACTTC	CAWRILRQGRSYEQYF
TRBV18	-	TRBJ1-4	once	TGTGCCAGCTCACCGGCTGAAAAACTGTTTTTT	CASSPAEKLFF
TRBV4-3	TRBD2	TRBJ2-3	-	TGCGCCAGCAGCCAAGATGGAGCGGGGGATTCAGATACGCAGTATTTT	CASSQDGAGDSDTQYF
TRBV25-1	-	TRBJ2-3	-	TGTGCCAGCAGTGACTCAAGCGTTGCGGGCACAGATACGCAGTATTTT	CASSDSSVAGTDTQYF
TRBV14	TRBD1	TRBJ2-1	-	TGTGCCAGCAGCCAACGACAGGGTTGGGCCAATGAGCAGTTCTTC	CASSQRQGWANEQFF
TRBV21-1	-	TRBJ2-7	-	TGTGCCAGCCGATGGAGGGACTCCTACGAGCAGTACTTC	CASRWRDSYEQYF
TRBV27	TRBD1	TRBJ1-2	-	TGTGCCAGCAGTAACGCAGGGGGCGATGTACGCGGCTACACCTTC	CASSNAGGDVRGYTF